This passage covers 29 T cell receptor beta chains from one sample sequenced in a study of early T cells in non-severe SARS-CoV-2 infection. TCRdb called the 5' RACE reads again in MiXCR, with one record for every CDR3 protein. In the table there are 68,000 or so distinct CDR3 sequences, roughly 11% of which are singletons. The sequencing sample was made of whole blood. The receptors here all came from an adult who was a healthcare worker with PCR-confirmed SARS-CoV-2 infection or an uninfected control (not recorded which).

The chain recombines TRBV24-1 with TRBJ1-1; D gene ambiguous. The length of the CDR3 is 12 residues. The V gene lost 4 bases and the J gene lost 3 bases, with 5 bases spanning the gap. The V gene's germline CDR1 is KGHDR and CDR2 SFDVKD. CDR3 DNA: TGTGCCACCAGTGACGAGCACACTGAAGCTTTCTTT. Protein sequence: CATSDEHTEAFF.

The chain links TRBV18 to TRBJ2-7; 11 bases fit TRBD2. This CDR3 comprises 15 residues. Germline trimming cut 6 bases from V and 2 bases from J; bases unmatched to any gene: 6. Germline V gene lookup returns CDR1 KGHSH and CDR2 LQKENI. The CDR3 bases are TGTGCCAGCTCGCAACTAGCGGGAGCCCCCTACGAGCAGTACTTC. Its translation: CASSQLAGAPYEQYF. The whole variable domain, filled in from reference TRBV18 and TRBJ2-7, reads NAGVMQNPRHLVRRRGQEARLRCSPMKGHSHVYWYRQLPEEGLKFMVYLQKENIIDESGMPKERFSAEFPKEGPSILRIQQVVRGDSAAYFCASSQLAGAPYEQYFGPGTRLTVT.

The chain has TRBV18 and TRBJ1-2; D gene unclear. In germline, CDR1 is KGHSH, CDR2 LQKENI. The length of the CDR3 is 13 residues. Trimming shortened V by 0 bases and J by 4 bases, and 6 bases separated the two germline ends. Here the CDR3 DNA reads TGTGCCAGCTCACCACCAACATCCTATGGCTACACCTTC. Residues: CASSPPTSYGYTF.

V usage is TRBV25-1 and J usage is TRBJ2-6; perhaps TRBD2 as D (5 bases). The V end was cut by 6 bases, the J end by 0 bases, with 6 bases between. Germline CDR1 MGHDK, CDR2 SYGVNS. CDR3 length equals 14 residues. Here the CDR3 reads CASRGDSGANVLTF. Here the CDR3 DNA reads TGTGCCAGCAGGGGAGACTCTGGGGCCAACGTCCTGACTTTC.

The rearrangement links TRBV11-2 to TRBJ2-2; D possibly corresponds to TRBD2 (6 bases). CDR1 and CDR2 (germline): SGHAT, FQNNGV. The CDR3 is 16 amino acids. Deletions cut 5 bases from V and 8 bases from J, with 21 bases between. CDR3 amino acids: CASSPPGLDGRGELFF. The CDR3 DNA sequence: TGTGCCAGCAGCCCCCCGGGACTGGACGGACGGGGGGAGCTGTTTTTT. Looking up the rest from reference TRBV11-2 and TRBJ2-2 gives the full variable domain: EAGVAQSPRYKIIEKRQSVAFWCNPISGHATLYWYQQILGQGPKLLIQFQNNGVVDDSQLPKDRFSAERLKGVDSTLKIQPAKLEDSAVYLCASSPPGLDGRGELFFGEGSRLTVL.

The DNA of the CDR3 is TGCAGTGCTGGGATGACTAGGCACTACGAGCAGTACTTC. Translating it yields CSAGMTRHYEQYF. The chain joins TRBV20-1 to TRBJ2-7; weak D call: TRBD2 (6 bases). Trimming removed 5 bases from V and 3 bases from J, with 14 bases in between. Germline V gene data show CDR1 as DFQATT and CDR2 as SNEGSKA (reference sequence). The CDR3 has 13 amino acids.

This clonotype was counted ten times or more. The J gene is TRBJ2-3, the V gene TRBV5-1; no reliable D call. Trimming removed 4 bases from V and 2 bases from J, with 26 bases in between. This CDR3 has 19 amino acids. The germline CDR1 and CDR2 sequences are SGHRS and YFSETQ. CDR3 in amino acids: CASSPGLPSKFFLTDTQYF. CDR3 nucleotide sequence: TGCGCCAGCAGCCCCGGGCTTCCGTCCAAATTTTTTCTCACAGATACGCAGTATTTT.

This clonotype was seen repeatedly, ten times or more. The rearrangement uses TRBV12-3 or TRBV12-4 and TRBJ1-6; a weak D match, TRBD1 (5 bases). Trimming removed 5 bases at V and 13 bases at J, with 15 bases between. The CDR3 contains 13 residues. The CDR3 DNA reads TGTGCCAGCAGTCCATCGGGGGGGGGGCCCCTCCACTTT. It yields the protein CASSPSGGGPLHF.

The J gene is TRBJ1-4, the V gene TRBV5-6, with D tentatively TRBD1 (5 bases). The CDR3 has 14 residues. CDR1 SGHDT and CDR2 YYEEEE come from the germline V gene. V was pared by 0 bases and J by 6 bases, with 9 bases between. The CDR3 nucleotides read TGTGCCAGCAGCTTGGATGGGGCGGATGAAAAACTGTTTTTT. It translates to CASSLDGADEKLFF.

In its sample, this clonotype was seen a few times. Here the CDR3 reads CASSFSGLASYEQYF. The CDR3, as DNA: TGTGCCAGCAGCTTCAGCGGACTAGCTTCCTACGAGCAGTACTTC. The J gene is TRBJ2-7, the V gene TRBV11-2; 8 bases are shared with TRBD2. V lost 3 bases and J lost 1; bases outside the gene matches: 5. The CDR3 spans 15 residues. The V gene's germline CDR1 is SGHAT and CDR2 FQNNGV.

This clonotype was seen a few times. The rearrangement joins TRBV29-1 to TRBJ2-7; D is perhaps TRBD2 (5 bases). Trimming took off 5 bases at V and 4 bases at J, with 15 bases between the two ends. In germline, CDR1 is SQVTM, CDR2 ANQGSEA. There are 13 residues in the CDR3. CDR3 loop: CSVLGGELYEQYF. DNA of the CDR3: TGCAGCGTTTTGGGTGGGGAGCTATACGAGCAGTACTTC.

The chain recombines TRBV25-1 with TRBJ2-5, with 12 bases fitting TRBD2. This CDR3 has 14 amino acids. Germline trimming cut 3 bases from V and 5 bases from J; bases unmatched to any gene: 1. Per germline, CDR1 MGHDK and CDR2 SYGVNS. CDR3 sequence reads: CASSELAGGETQYF. The DNA for the CDR3 is TGTGCCAGCAGTGAGCTAGCGGGAGGGGAGACCCAGTACTTC. The variable domain in full, completed from reference TRBV25-1 and TRBJ2-5, reads EADIYQTPRYLVIGTGKKITLECSQTMGHDKMYWYQQDPGMELHLIHYSYGVNSTEKGDLSSESTVSRIRTEHFPLTLESARPSHTSQYLCASSELAGGETQYFGPGTRLLVL.

This clonotype was observed many times. J is TRBJ2-4 and V is TRBV12-3 or TRBV12-4, with 11 nucleotides matching TRBD2. V was pared by 4 bases and J by 5 bases, with 7 bases of the junction left unmatched. The CDR3 has 16 residues. The CDR3 coding sequence is TGTGCCAGCAGTTCTCTAGCGGGAGGACTGGAAAACATTCAGTACTTC. Encoded protein: CASSSLAGGLENIQYF.

In this sample, this clonotype turned up many times. CDR3: CASSPGGGNQPQHF. Here the CDR3 DNA reads TGTGCCAGCAGCCCAGGGGGAGGGAATCAGCCCCAGCATTTT. The chain joins TRBV18 to TRBJ1-5; 7 positions agree with TRBD1. The germline V gene encodes CDR1 KGHSH and CDR2 LQKENI. The CDR3 has 14 amino acids. With 8 bases clipped from V and 4 bases from J, the junction kept 8 bases outside the gene matches.

This clonotype has a handful of counts. The chain is built from TRBV7-3 and TRBJ2-3, with D possibly TRBD1 on 6 matching bases. V dropped 5 bases and J dropped 4 bases, with 13 bases sitting between them. CDR1 is SGHTA, CDR2 FQGTGA, per germline. The CDR3 covers 14 residues. CDR3 in DNA: TGTGCCAGCAGCAAAGACAGGACCGCAGATACGCAGTATTTT. It translates to CASSKDRTADTQYF.

The chain combines TRBV4-1 with TRBJ2-5; 9 nucleotides line up with TRBD2. With V trimmed by 1 base and J by 3 bases, 3 bases remained unmatched. CDR3 size: 15 residues. CDR1 and CDR2 from the germline V gene are MGHRA and YSYEKL. CDR3 sequence reads: CASSQVGGREETQYF. CDR3 nucleotide sequence: TGCGCCAGCAGCCAAGTGGGCGGGAGGGAAGAGACCCAGTACTTC.

The V and J genes are TRBV9 and TRBJ1-1; D gene ambiguous. Germline V lookup: CDR1 SGDLS, CDR2 YYNGEE. Trimming cost V 1 base and J 8 bases, with 12 bases left between them. CDR3 length: 13 amino acids. CDR3 bases: TGTGCCAGCAGCGTAACCCCCTATGAGGAAGCTTTCTTT. Amino acids: CASSVTPYEEAFF.

This clonotype was seen a few times. The genes are TRBV20-1 and TRBJ2-1; D is perhaps TRBD2 (6 bases). The V gene lost 4 bases and the J gene lost 4 bases, with 17 bases spanning the gap. Per germline, CDR1 DFQATT and CDR2 SNEGSKA (reference sequence). This CDR3 has 15 amino acids. As DNA, the CDR3 is TGCAGTGCTAAGCCCCACGTCGGGGGATACAATGAGCAGTTCTTC. Translating gives CSAKPHVGGYNEQFF.

This clonotype showed up just a few times. The chain carries TRBV10-3 and TRBJ2-2, with a weak D call TRBD2 (6 bases). The germline CDR1 and CDR2 sequences are ENHRY and SYGVKD. The CDR3 extends over 12 amino acids. V gave up 7 bases and J gave up 5 bases, with 8 bases separating them. The CDR3 here is CAIKSGTGELFF. In nucleotides, the CDR3 is TGTGCCATCAAGAGCGGGACCGGGGAGCTGTTTTTT.

The gene calls are TRBV4-1 and TRBJ2-7; either TRBD1 or TRBD2 may fit D (5 bases each). Per the germline V gene, CDR1 is MGHRA and CDR2 is YSYEKL. With 1 base removed from V and 3 bases from J, the gap between germline ends came to 19 bases. CDR3 length: 17 residues. Here the CDR3 reads CASSQVGETGPYYEQYF. The CDR3 coding sequence is TGCGCCAGCAGCCAAGTAGGGGAGACTGGACCTTACTACGAGCAGTACTTC.

The chain carries TRBV15 and TRBJ2-5; D gene unclear. CDR3 size: 13 residues. Trimming took 2 bases from V and 0 from J, leaving 4 bases between them. CDR1 is LNHNV and CDR2 is YYDKDF in the germline V gene (reference sequence). CDR3 in amino acids: CATSRLYQETQYF. CDR3 bases: TGTGCCACCAGCAGATTGTACCAAGAGACCCAGTACTTC.

This clonotype was observed a handful of times. V and J are TRBV9 and TRBJ2-1, with no clear D. Germline V CDR1 and CDR2: SGDLS, YYNGEE. The CDR3 runs 16 residues. The V end was cut by 0 bases, the J end by 0 bases, with 10 bases between. CDR3 amino acids: CASSVGGLSSYNEQFF. The DNA of the CDR3 is TGTGCCAGCAGCGTAGGGGGTTTGAGCTCCTACAATGAGCAGTTCTTC.

This clonotype was found a few times. J is TRBJ2-1 and V is TRBV5-4, with 13 bases identical to TRBD2. The length of the CDR3 is 18 residues. Looked up from germline, CDR1 is SGHNT and CDR2 is YYREEE (reference sequence). J gave up 15 bases and V 3 bases, and 21 bases lay outside the gene matches. CDR3: CASSSAPLLAGGPRSLFF. In DNA, the CDR3 is TGTGCCAGCAGCTCGGCTCCCTTACTAGCGGGAGGGCCACGTAGCCTGTTCTTC.

The rearrangement joins TRBV7-9 to TRBJ1-2, with 8 bases identical to TRBD1. Per the germline V gene, CDR1 is SEHNR and CDR2 is FQNEAQ (reference sequence). The length of the CDR3 is 16 residues. The J segment lost 4 bases and the V segment lost 5 bases, leaving 12 bases of the junction unmatched. The CDR3: CASSPQGARSLYGYTF. In DNA, the CDR3 is TGTGCCAGCAGCCCCCAGGGGGCTCGCTCACTCTATGGCTACACCTTC.

This rearrangement joins TRBV5-4 to TRBJ2-7, with D uncertain. Germline V gene data show CDR1 as SGHNT and CDR2 as YYREEE (reference sequence). The CDR3 is made up of 13 amino acids. V was cut by 2 bases and J by 2 bases, with 8 bases left in between. The CDR3 DNA is TGTGCCAGCAGCTTAACACCTACCTACGAGCAGTACTTC. Translation: CASSLTPTYEQYF.

This clonotype turned up a few times. The chain couples TRBV5-1 to TRBJ1-1; D is undetermined. This CDR3 has 13 residues. Per the germline V gene, CDR1 is SGHRS and CDR2 is YFSETQ. Trimming pared 0 bases from V and 8 bases from J, leaving 11 bases between. The CDR3 loop is CASSLVDGEEAFF. In DNA form, the CDR3 reads TGCGCCAGCAGCTTGGTTGACGGCGAGGAAGCTTTCTTT.

The table lists this clonotype with many counts. The chain employs TRBV23-1 and TRBJ2-6, with D tentatively TRBD1 (5 bases). TRBV23-1 is filed as an ORF, its function uncertain. V lost 0 bases, J lost 0 bases, and 15 bases lay in between. CDR3 length: 19 amino acids. CDR3 DNA: TGCGCCAGCAGTCAATCGAGAGAGGACAAGATCTCTGGGGCCAACGTCCTGACTTTC. This sequence encodes CASSQSREDKISGANVLTF.

V gene TRBV5-1 combines with J gene TRBJ2-1; 7 bases agree with TRBD2. V shed 1 base, J shed 10 bases, and the junction held 2 bases outside the gene matches. Germline-derived CDR1 and CDR2 are SGHRS and YFSETQ. This CDR3 contains 12 residues. The DNA for the CDR3 is TGCGCCAGCAGCTTGACGGGACTAGAGCAGTTCTTC. It is translated as CASSLTGLEQFF.

This clonotype turned up a few times. The genes are TRBV12-3 or TRBV12-4 and TRBJ2-1; D uncertain. Deletions cut 5 bases from V and 9 bases from J, with 20 bases between. The CDR3 contains 15 residues. The CDR3 region has the DNA TGTGCCAGCAGTCCCCTTTCAGTTTTGGGCGGTGAGCAGTTCTTC. Translating it yields CASSPLSVLGGEQFF.